The rows below give T cell receptor beta chains drawn from one sample of a study of quantifying T cell responses using KT2 cells. MiXCR, run by TCRdb on the UMI-ligation and nested PCR reads, gives a single entry per CDR3 protein. The table lists approximately 57,000 distinct CDR3 sequences, 12% of them singletons. Sequenced input: PBMCs spiked with cells of the T cell clone KT2. These receptors were collected from a human donor. CDR3s include the opening cysteine and the closing phenylalanine or tryptophan. The order of the fields is clone size, D gene, V gene, J gene, CDR3 DNA, CDR3 protein. A D gene is named only where the DNA matches it firmly. Some rows mark clone size as missing; the rest say once, few, many or name a class of expanded clone.

clone_size: NA; d_call: TRBD1; v_call: TRBV3-1; j_call: TRBJ1-6; cdr3_nt: TGTGCCAGCAGCCAATGGGACAGGGTATCCTCACCCCTCCACTTT; cdr3_aa: CASSQWDRVSSPLHF
clone_size: many; d_call: NA; v_call: TRBV20-1; j_call: TRBJ2-7; cdr3_nt: TGCAGTGCTAGAATTGGGTACGAGCAGTACTTC; cdr3_aa: CSARIGYEQYF
clone_size: few; d_call: NA; v_call: TRBV24-1; j_call: TRBJ2-3; cdr3_nt: TGTGCCACCACCTTGACTCATAACGTCGTGTGGGCAGATACGCAGTATTTT; cdr3_aa: CATTLTHNVVWADTQYF
clone_size: many; d_call: NA; v_call: TRBV27; j_call: TRBJ2-5; cdr3_nt: TGTGCCAGCAGTTTACAGGGACGGGTGAGAGAGACCCAGTACTTC; cdr3_aa: CASSLQGRVRETQYF
clone_size: few; d_call: TRBD2; v_call: TRBV30; j_call: TRBJ2-1; cdr3_nt: TGTGCCTGGAGTGCCTCGAGCGGGAGGGCCAGTGAGCAGTTCTTC; cdr3_aa: CAWSASSGRASEQFF
clone_size: many; d_call: NA; v_call: TRBV6-2/TRBV6-3; j_call: TRBJ1-2; cdr3_nt: TGTGCCAGCAGTTACTCGGCAGAGAGAATCTATGGCTACACCTTC; cdr3_aa: CASSYSAERIYGYTF
clone_size: NA; d_call: TRBD2; v_call: TRBV20-1; j_call: TRBJ2-3; cdr3_nt: TGCAGTGCTAGCCCGGGGGGTGTCACAGATACGCAGTATTTT; cdr3_aa: CSASPGGVTDTQYF
clone_size: few; d_call: TRBD2; v_call: TRBV12-3/TRBV12-4; j_call: TRBJ2-3; cdr3_nt: TGTGCCAGCAGTTTGGGTAGCGGGAGGAGCACAGATACGCAGTATTTT; cdr3_aa: CASSLGSGRSTDTQYF
clone_size: few; d_call: NA; v_call: TRBV14; j_call: TRBJ2-7; cdr3_nt: TGTGCCAGCAGCCAAGATATAAGAGGCGAGCAGTACTTC; cdr3_aa: CASSQDIRGEQYF
clone_size: many; d_call: NA; v_call: TRBV4-1; j_call: TRBJ2-6; cdr3_nt: TGCGCCAGCAGCCAAGATCTATTGGACAGCTCAGGGGGGGCCAACGTCCTGACTTTC; cdr3_aa: CASSQDLLDSSGGANVLTF
clone_size: many; d_call: NA; v_call: TRBV9; j_call: TRBJ2-7; cdr3_nt: TGTGCCAGCAGCCCCTTCGGGGGTTTGGGCTACGAGCAGTACTTC; cdr3_aa: CASSPFGGLGYEQYF
clone_size: many; d_call: NA; v_call: TRBV20-1; j_call: TRBJ1-1; cdr3_nt: TGCAGTGCTCTCGGGAGGGGCACTGAAGCTTTCTTT; cdr3_aa: CSALGRGTEAFF
clone_size: few; d_call: TRBD1; v_call: TRBV27; j_call: TRBJ1-1; cdr3_nt: TGTGCCAGCAGCCGACAGGGGAGCACTGAAGCTTTCTTT; cdr3_aa: CASSRQGSTEAFF
clone_size: NA; d_call: TRBD1; v_call: TRBV5-6; j_call: TRBJ2-7; cdr3_nt: TGTGCCAGCAGCTTCGGGACAGGGAGGAACGAGCAGTACTTC; cdr3_aa: CASSFGTGRNEQYF
clone_size: many; d_call: NA; v_call: TRBV20-1; j_call: TRBJ1-2; cdr3_nt: TGCAGTGCTAGAGGGATCGCTAACTATGGCTACACCTTC; cdr3_aa: CSARGIANYGYTF
clone_size: few; d_call: NA; v_call: TRBV6-5; j_call: TRBJ1-3; cdr3_nt: TGTGCCAGTCAAAGGAGCTCTGGAAACACCATATATTTT; cdr3_aa: CASQRSSGNTIYF
clone_size: many; d_call: NA; v_call: TRBV18; j_call: TRBJ2-1; cdr3_nt: TGTGCCAGCTCACCACCGGTGGTAAGCTCCTACAATGAGCAGTTCTTC; cdr3_aa: CASSPPVVSSYNEQFF
clone_size: NA; d_call: TRBD1; v_call: TRBV27; j_call: TRBJ2-7; cdr3_nt: TGTGCCAGCAATGCGGGACAGGGGCTGGAGCAGTACTTC; cdr3_aa: CASNAGQGLEQYF
clone_size: many; d_call: NA; v_call: TRBV2; j_call: TRBJ1-6; cdr3_nt: TGTGCCAGCAGCTCAGTAGGGATTAATTCACCCCTCCACTTT; cdr3_aa: CASSSVGINSPLHF
clone_size: few; d_call: TRBD2; v_call: TRBV12-3/TRBV12-4; j_call: TRBJ2-7; cdr3_nt: TGTGCCAGCAGCCCCGCTAGCGGGACCTGGGAGCAGTACTTC; cdr3_aa: CASSPASGTWEQYF
clone_size: few; d_call: TRBD1; v_call: TRBV6-6; j_call: TRBJ1-5; cdr3_nt: TGTGCCAGCAGTTACCCCTGGACAGGGTATAGCAATCAGCCCCAGCATTTT; cdr3_aa: CASSYPWTGYSNQPQHF
clone_size: few; d_call: NA; v_call: TRBV7-3; j_call: TRBJ2-1; cdr3_nt: TGTGCCAGCAGCCAGGAGGGACTCCTCCCGTTCTTC; cdr3_aa: CASSQEGLLPFF
clone_size: NA; d_call: NA; v_call: TRBV2; j_call: TRBJ2-1; cdr3_nt: TGTGCCAGCCTACAGGGTTTCGCCTACAATGAGCAGTTCTTC; cdr3_aa: CASLQGFAYNEQFF
clone_size: many; d_call: NA; v_call: TRBV3-1; j_call: TRBJ1-2; cdr3_nt: TGTGCCAGCAGCCAAGCTGGCCGAGGGGCGTTTAACTATGGCTACACCTTC; cdr3_aa: CASSQAGRGAFNYGYTF
clone_size: NA; d_call: TRBD2; v_call: TRBV18; j_call: TRBJ2-3; cdr3_nt: TGTGCCAGCTCAGCAAGCGGGAGCGCAGATACGCAGTATTTT; cdr3_aa: CASSASGSADTQYF
clone_size: NA; d_call: NA; v_call: TRBV11-1; j_call: TRBJ2-3; cdr3_nt: TGTGCCAGCAGCTTGGGCGAGGGGGGCCCTTATGGTACGCAGTATTTT; cdr3_aa: CASSLGEGGPYGTQYF
clone_size: NA; d_call: NA; v_call: TRBV7-9; j_call: TRBJ1-6; cdr3_nt: TGTGCCAGCAGCTTAGCGTCCGGGACTTCACCCCTCCACTTT; cdr3_aa: CASSLASGTSPLHF
clone_size: NA; d_call: NA; v_call: TRBV12-3/TRBV12-4; j_call: TRBJ1-1; cdr3_nt: TGTGCCAGCAGTTGGTCAGGGATCTCCCCTGAAGCTTTCTTT; cdr3_aa: CASSWSGISPEAFF
clone_size: few; d_call: NA; v_call: TRBV29-1; j_call: TRBJ2-3; cdr3_nt: TGCAGCGGCTCAGGGGGAGGAGATACGCAGTATTTT; cdr3_aa: CSGSGGGDTQYF
clone_size: NA; d_call: NA; v_call: TRBV6-2/TRBV6-3; j_call: TRBJ1-1; cdr3_nt: TGTGCCAGCAGTTACTCGATTTTCGAAGAGGGTATCATGAACACTGAAGCTTTCTTT; cdr3_aa: CASSYSIFEEGIMNTEAFF
clone_size: NA; d_call: NA; v_call: TRBV28; j_call: TRBJ1-1; cdr3_nt: TGTGCCAGCAGTTTTCCTCTGAACACTGAAGCTTTCTTT; cdr3_aa: CASSFPLNTEAFF
clone_size: many; d_call: NA; v_call: TRBV20-1; j_call: TRBJ1-1; cdr3_nt: TGCAGTGCTTTGACAGGCATGAACACTGAAGCTTTCTTT; cdr3_aa: CSALTGMNTEAFF
clone_size: NA; d_call: NA; v_call: TRBV12-3/TRBV12-4; j_call: TRBJ2-1; cdr3_nt: TGTGCCAGCAGCCTTACAGGGAATATTCACAATGAGCAGTTCTTC; cdr3_aa: CASSLTGNIHNEQFF
clone_size: NA; d_call: NA; v_call: TRBV9; j_call: TRBJ1-1; cdr3_nt: TGTGCCAGCAGCGTTGACGTGGGAAACACTGAAGCTTTCTTT; cdr3_aa: CASSVDVGNTEAFF
clone_size: many; d_call: TRBD1; v_call: TRBV20-1; j_call: TRBJ1-5; cdr3_nt: TGCAGTGCTCGGACAGGGGTTGGGCAGCCCCAGCATTTT; cdr3_aa: CSARTGVGQPQHF
clone_size: few; d_call: NA; v_call: TRBV3-1; j_call: TRBJ1-1; cdr3_nt: TGTGCCAGCAGCTACACTCTGCGGGTCGGGAACACTGAAGCTTTCTTT; cdr3_aa: CASSYTLRVGNTEAFF
clone_size: many; d_call: NA; v_call: TRBV6-6; j_call: TRBJ1-5; cdr3_nt: TGTGCCAGCAGTTACTCGACAGATCAGCCCCAGCATTTT; cdr3_aa: CASSYSTDQPQHF
clone_size: NA; d_call: NA; v_call: TRBV7-8; j_call: TRBJ2-5; cdr3_nt: TGTGCCAGCAGCCCCCACAGGGCTTGGACCCAGTACTTC; cdr3_aa: CASSPHRAWTQYF
clone_size: NA; d_call: NA; v_call: TRBV18; j_call: TRBJ1-2; cdr3_nt: TGTGCCAGCTCACCACAGCGGCCAGGGGCTCTGTCGTACACCTATGGCTACACCTTC; cdr3_aa: CASSPQRPGALSYTYGYTF
clone_size: NA; d_call: NA; v_call: TRBV5-1; j_call: TRBJ2-3; cdr3_nt: TGCGCCAGCAGCTTTGGGCAGGGGACAGATACGCAGTATTTT; cdr3_aa: CASSFGQGTDTQYF
clone_size: few; d_call: NA; v_call: TRBV15; j_call: TRBJ1-5; cdr3_nt: TGTGCCACCAGTGACCGGCCCGGTCAGCCCCAGCATTTT; cdr3_aa: CATSDRPGQPQHF
clone_size: NA; d_call: NA; v_call: TRBV5-1; j_call: TRBJ1-6; cdr3_nt: TGCGCCAGCACCTACCGGGATCTTAATTCACCCCTCCACTTT; cdr3_aa: CASTYRDLNSPLHF
clone_size: NA; d_call: TRBD1; v_call: TRBV3-1; j_call: TRBJ2-7; cdr3_nt: TGTGCCAGCAGTTCCGGGACAGGGTACTACGAGCAGTACTTC; cdr3_aa: CASSSGTGYYEQYF
clone_size: few; d_call: NA; v_call: TRBV7-2; j_call: TRBJ2-1; cdr3_nt: TGTGCCAGCAAGGAGGACCGCTTATACAATGAGCAGTTCTTC; cdr3_aa: CASKEDRLYNEQFF
clone_size: NA; d_call: TRBD2; v_call: TRBV23-1; j_call: TRBJ2-3; cdr3_nt: TGCGCCAGCAGTCAATGGACTAGCTTGACAGATACGCAGTATTTT; cdr3_aa: CASSQWTSLTDTQYF
clone_size: many; d_call: NA; v_call: TRBV2; j_call: TRBJ2-7; cdr3_nt: TGTGCCAGCAGAGACAGGCATTTGTGGTACGAGCAGTACTTC; cdr3_aa: CASRDRHLWYEQYF
clone_size: few; d_call: NA; v_call: TRBV4-3; j_call: TRBJ1-6; cdr3_nt: TGCGCCAGCAGCCAAGATTCGGGGGGCTATAGTTCACCCCTCCACTTT; cdr3_aa: CASSQDSGGYSSPLHF
clone_size: many; d_call: NA; v_call: TRBV2; j_call: TRBJ2-1; cdr3_nt: TGTGCCAGCGGAAGGGGGGGGCAGTTCTTC; cdr3_aa: CASGRGGQFF
clone_size: few; d_call: NA; v_call: TRBV6-5; j_call: TRBJ2-5; cdr3_nt: TGTGCCAGCAGTTACTCGATCGAGGTGACCCAGTACTTC; cdr3_aa: CASSYSIEVTQYF
clone_size: many; d_call: TRBD2; v_call: TRBV7-2; j_call: TRBJ2-7; cdr3_nt: TGTGCCAGCAGCTTAGAGGATAGCGGGAGTTACGAGCAGTACTTC; cdr3_aa: CASSLEDSGSYEQYF
clone_size: NA; d_call: NA; v_call: TRBV6-1; j_call: TRBJ1-1; cdr3_nt: TGTGCCATCGCCCACCGAATAGCTGAAGCTTTCTTT; cdr3_aa: CAIAHRIAEAFF
clone_size: few; d_call: NA; v_call: TRBV11-2; j_call: TRBJ1-6; cdr3_nt: TGTGCCAGCAGCCCCCGTCGAGGGGATGATTCACCCCTCCACTTT; cdr3_aa: CASSPRRGDDSPLHF
clone_size: many; d_call: NA; v_call: TRBV20-1; j_call: TRBJ1-2; cdr3_nt: TGCAGTGCTAGAGATGGGTCAGATCTCTATGGCTACACCTTC; cdr3_aa: CSARDGSDLYGYTF